The 29 T cell receptor beta chains below come from one sample, sequenced in a study of blood T cells in healthy people across ages. Then a second PCR, running roughly 6 to 12 cycles, was carried out with a sample-barcoded 5' primer and a J-beta primer mix. MiXCR was run by TCRdb on the 5' RACE reads, yielding one entry per CDR3 protein. The repertoire holds 600,000 to 850,000 distinct CDR3 sequences, with roughly 44% as singletons. The sample comprised blood. Every receptor here comes from a woman aged 60-70 years in good health.

The chain employs TRBV21-1 and TRBJ2-1; TRBD1, as called in the table, went unchecked against the DNA. TRBV21-1 is shown as a pseudogene. There are 18 residues in the CDR3. Here the CDR3 reads CASSKTRTGPSSYNEQFF. In DNA, the CDR3 is TGTGCCAGCAGCAAAACCCGGACAGGGCCAAGCTCCTACAATGAGCAGTTCTTC.

In the case of this clonotype: Since a much larger clone is just one base distant, this may be a read error. The gene calls are TRBV10-3 and TRBJ2-7, with 14 bases identical to TRBD2. V gave up 4 bases and J gave up 7 bases; unmatched junction bases: 12. The CDR3 length is 17 residues. CDR1 is ENHRY and CDR2 is SYGVKD in the germline V gene. In DNA, the CDR3 is TGTGCCATCAGTGTCGGGACTAGCGGGGGATCCTACAATGAGCAGTACTTC. This sequence encodes CAISVGTSGGSYNEQYF.

This clonotype was counted only a few times. CDR3: CASSFPSQSSYNEQFF. The DNA for the CDR3 is TGTGCCAGCAGCTTTCCCAGCCAGAGCTCCTACAATGAGCAGTTCTTC. This rearrangement joins TRBV5-4 to TRBJ2-1; D remains ambiguous. Per germline, CDR1 SGHNT and CDR2 YYREEE (reference sequence). The CDR3 length is 16 residues. The ends were cut back, 2 bases at V and 0 bases at J, with 12 bases in the middle.

This clonotype was observed a handful of times. The chain couples TRBV4-1 to TRBJ2-7; D possibly corresponds to TRBD1 (5 bases). The V gene lost 3 bases and the J gene lost 8 bases, with 17 bases spanning the gap. This CDR3 is 14 amino acids long. Germline CDR1 and CDR2: MGHRA and YSYEKL. In nucleotides, the CDR3 is TGCGCCAGCAGCCATCCTACGTCAGGGTACAAGCAGTACTTC. Protein sequence: CASSHPTSGYKQYF.

This clonotype came up many times. The genes are TRBV12-3 or TRBV12-4 and TRBJ2-1; 13 nucleotides line up with TRBD2. Losses at the gene ends were 6 bases for V and 2 bases for J; bases not matched to a gene: 13. There are 19 residues in the CDR3. This CDR3 reads CASRPTSGGLPGTYNEQFF. The DNA of the CDR3 is TGTGCCAGCAGACCGACTAGCGGGGGGCTCCCTGGAACCTACAATGAGCAGTTCTTC.

There are a few counts of this clonotype. This chain connects TRBV29-1 to TRBJ1-1, with 8 bases matching TRBD1. The CDR3 has 14 amino acids. Germline loops: CDR1 SQVTM, CDR2 ANQGSEA. The trim removed 6 bases at V and 1 base at J, leaving 7 bases unmatched. The CDR3 DNA reads TGCAGCGTCGCTAGGGGGACAGGGAACACTGAAGCTTTCTTT. It codes for CSVARGTGNTEAFF.

This clonotype appeared a single time. This rearrangement joins TRBV7-9 to TRBJ2-1; D is unresolved. Germline loops: CDR1 SEHNR, CDR2 FQNEAQ (reference sequence). Trimming took off 7 bases at V and 6 bases at J, with 19 bases between the two ends. The CDR3 spans 15 residues. The CDR3 DNA reads as TGTGCCAGCACCCCCTCTGCCCCCACGGGCAATGAGCAGTTCTTC. Amino acid sequence: CASTPSAPTGNEQFF.

The table lists this clonotype with a few counts. This chain connects TRBV12-3 or TRBV12-4 to TRBJ2-7, with 10 bases matching TRBD2. The junction had 9 bases not matched to a gene; V was cut back by 5 bases and J by 2 bases. This CDR3 comprises 16 residues. The CDR3 region has the DNA TGTGCCAGCAGTATCTCGACTAGCGGGCGACCCTACGAGCAGTACTTC. Its translation: CASSISTSGRPYEQYF.

This chain joins TRBV7-9 and TRBJ2-3; 8 bases fit TRBD2. CDR1 is SEHNR and CDR2 is FQNEAQ in the germline V gene (reference sequence). Trimming cost V 7 bases and J 3 bases; bases outside gene matches: 9. This CDR3 has 15 residues. CDR3: CASNRGGGLTDTQYF. The CDR3 DNA sequence: TGTGCCAGCAATAGAGGCGGGGGGTTGACAGATACGCAGTATTTT. Supplemented by reference TRBV7-9 and TRBJ2-3, the full variable domain reads DTGVSQNPRHKITKRGQNVTFRCDPISEHNRLYWYRQTLGQGPEFLTYFQNEAQLEKSRLLSDRFSAERPKGSFSTLEIQRTEQGDSAMYLCASNRGGGLTDTQYFGPGTRLTVL.

Note on this clonotype: This could be a read error, since a much larger clone is one nucleotide away. V and J are TRBV6-2 or TRBV6-3 and TRBJ2-1, with 9 nucleotides matching TRBD1. Germline assignment: CDR1 MNHEY and CDR2 SVGEGT. The CDR3 extends over 16 amino acids. The V segment lost 3 bases and the J segment 6 bases; nucleotides outside the gene matches: 9. The CDR3 reads CASSYRDREYGNEQFF. The CDR3 DNA sequence: TGTGCCAGCAGTTATAGGGACAGGGAGTACGGCAATGAGCAGTTCTTC.

This chain links TRBV7-2 with TRBJ2-3, with D possibly being TRBD2 (5 bases). V lost 5 bases to trimming and J lost 6 bases, with 21 bases between them. This CDR3 comprises 16 residues. Germline-derived CDR1 and CDR2 are SGHTA and FQGNSA. The CDR3 loop is CASSRGLLNPTDTQYF. In DNA form, the CDR3 reads TGTGCCAGCAGCCGAGGGCTCCTAAACCCTACGGATACGCAGTATTTT.

This clonotype was observed many times. The gene calls are TRBV29-1 and TRBJ1-2, with 8 positions matching TRBD1. This CDR3 contains 13 residues. CDR1 SQVTM and CDR2 ANQGSEA come from the germline V gene. Trimming cost V 7 bases and J 1 base; bases outside gene matches: 5. The CDR3 coding sequence is TGCAGCGCGGGACAGGTGGATAACTATGGCTACACCTTC. Its protein is CSAGQVDNYGYTF.

A note on this clonotype: The junction does not match germline at one end; this may be a read error. The J gene is TRBJ2-5, the V gene TRBV12-3 or TRBV12-4; D is unresolved. The CDR3 extends over 15 amino acids. The CDR3 DNA follows: TGCGCCAGCAGTTTATGGAGCCGGAACCAAGAGACCCAGTACTTC. Its protein product is CASSLWSRNQETQYF.

The gene calls are TRBV19 and TRBJ1-5; D is uncertain. The CDR3 is made up of 13 amino acids. V lost 5 bases and J lost 5, with 10 bases in between. Per the germline V gene, CDR1 is LNHDA and CDR2 is SQIVND (reference sequence). In nucleotides, the CDR3 is TGTGCCAGTAGTTCGCGCCCCCATCAGCCCCAGCATTTT. It encodes CASSSRPHQPQHF.

CDR3 sequence: CASSPIKRGEQYF. In DNA form, the CDR3 reads TGTGCCAGCAGCCCCATAAAGCGTGGGGAGCAGTACTTC. The rearrangement uses TRBV14 and TRBJ2-7; D ambiguous. Trimming took 4 bases from V and 7 from J, leaving 14 bases between them. The V gene's germline CDR1 is SGHDN and CDR2 FVKESK. The CDR3 runs 13 residues.

J is TRBJ1-2 and V is TRBV28, with 7 positions matching TRBD1. The CDR3 spans 13 residues. With V trimmed by 3 bases and J by 6 bases, 4 bases remained unmatched. CDR1 is MDHEN and CDR2 is SYDVKM in the germline V gene. CDR3 amino acids: CASSLYDRDGYTF. DNA of the CDR3: TGTGCCAGCAGTTTGTATGACAGGGATGGCTACACCTTC.

This clonotype was detected a few times. The gene calls are TRBV4-2 and TRBJ2-2; possible D gene TRBD1, 6 bases. The germline gives CDR1 LGHNA, CDR2 YNFKEQ. With 3 bases removed from V and 2 bases from J, the gap between germline ends came to 10 bases. This CDR3 is 15 amino acids long. CDR3 nucleotides: TGTGCCAGCAGCCAGTGGGGACAAAACACCGGGGAGCTGTTTTTT. This gives the protein CASSQWGQNTGELFF.

The chain is built from TRBV29-1 and TRBJ1-2; D not resolved. The CDR3 contains 14 residues. V was trimmed by 4 bases and J by 8 bases, leaving 20 bases between them. The germline V gene encodes CDR1 SQVTM and CDR2 ANQGSEA. The DNA for the CDR3 is TGCAGCGTTGGTGGCGGAGAGCAATTTCAGGGCTACACCTTC. It translates to CSVGGGEQFQGYTF.

This clonotype was observed a few times. The chain uses TRBV7-3 and TRBJ1-2; TRBD1 matches at 11 bases. With V trimmed by 1 base and J by 3 bases, 1 base remained unmatched. CDR1 is SGHTA, CDR2 FQGTGA, per germline. This CDR3 contains 15 residues. The CDR3 sequence: CASSLMGQGDYGYTF. The CDR3 DNA reads TGTGCCAGCAGCTTAATGGGACAGGGGGACTATGGCTACACCTTC. The full variable domain, rest sourced from reference TRBV7-3 and TRBJ1-2, is GAGVSQTPSNKVTEKGKYVELRCDPISGHTALYWYRQSLGQGPEFLIYFQGTGAADDSGLPNDRFFAVRPEGSVSTLKIQRTERGDSAVYLCASSLMGQGDYGYTFGSGTRLTVV.

This clonotype appeared a few times. The V and J genes are TRBV20-1 and TRBJ1-1; TRBD1 might be the D (6 bases). CDR3 length equals 12 residues. Per germline, CDR1 DFQATT and CDR2 SNEGSKA (reference sequence). V shed 6 bases and J shed 1 base, with 9 bases lying between them. CDR3: CSAPTGNTEAFF. In DNA form, the CDR3 reads TGCAGTGCCCCGACAGGGAACACTGAAGCTTTCTTT.

This chain uses TRBV6-2 or TRBV6-3 with TRBJ2-1, with 11 positions matching TRBD2. With V trimmed by 5 bases and J by 13 bases, 1 base remained unmatched. The CDR3 has 11 amino acids. From germline, CDR1 is MNHEY and CDR2 SVGEGT. The CDR3 protein is CASSTSGGQFF. The CDR3, as DNA: TGTGCCAGCAGTACTAGCGGGGGACAGTTCTTC.

The chain uses TRBV20-1 and TRBJ2-1; 9 bases agree with TRBD2. V lost 0 bases to trimming and J lost 8 bases; unmatched junction nucleotides: 8. Germline CDR1 DFQATT, CDR2 SNEGSKA (reference sequence). The CDR3 is 15 residues long. The DNA of the CDR3 is TGCAGTGCTAGAGATCTCGGAACTAGCGGGTATGAGCAGTTCTTC. The encoded protein is CSARDLGTSGYEQFF.

This clonotype was observed a few times. The CDR3 here is CATSSRETQYF. Written as DNA, the CDR3 is TGTGCCACCAGTAGTAGGGAGACCCAGTACTTC. The chain links TRBV24-1 to TRBJ2-5; D is ambiguous. V lost 6 bases to trimming and J lost 5 bases, with 6 bases between them. From germline, CDR1 is KGHDR and CDR2 SFDVKD. CDR3 size: 11 residues.

This clonotype was seen more than once but under ten times. The V and J genes are TRBV20-1 and TRBJ1-2; 7 positions agree with TRBD1. The V gene end was trimmed by 2 bases and the J gene end by 7 bases; junction bases not matched to a gene: 4. Germline-derived CDR1 and CDR2 are DFQATT and SNEGSKA (reference sequence). The length of the CDR3 is 12 residues. The CDR3, as DNA: TGCAGTGCTAGAAAGGGGGCGCCTGGCTACACCTTC. Its translation is CSARKGAPGYTF.

This chain joins TRBV6-5 and TRBJ2-2, with a weak D call TRBD1 (6 bases). Germline V gives CDR1 MNHEY, CDR2 SVGAGI. V was clipped by 6 bases and J by 3 bases, with 17 bases between them. The CDR3 is 16 residues long. CDR3 sequence: CASSLQGLLDTGELFF. CDR3 nucleotides: TGTGCCAGCAGCCTACAGGGATTACTGGACACCGGGGAGCTGTTTTTT.

This clonotype has ten or more counts. The V call is TRBV29-1, the J call TRBJ2-3, with D uncertain. Germline CDR1 reads SQVTM; CDR2 reads ANQGSEA. Trimming pared 8 bases from V and 10 bases from J, leaving 16 bases between. The CDR3 covers 11 residues. The CDR3 nucleotides are TGCAGCCTCCAAAATTCTGAGGCGCAGTATTTT. It codes for CSLQNSEAQYF.

The chain has TRBV12-3 or TRBV12-4 and TRBJ1-1; D unclear. The CDR3 is made up of 15 amino acids. The V end was cut by 8 bases, the J end by 6 bases, with 22 bases between. As DNA, the CDR3 is TGTGCCAGCGGAGTCGGTGGGGTTGGGGTGGCTGAAGCTTTCTTT. This translates into CASGVGGVGVAEAFF.

The chain uses TRBV5-5 and TRBJ2-3; 14 nucleotides match TRBD2. Germline loops: CDR1 SGHKS, CDR2 YYEKEE (reference sequence). Trimming took 4 bases from V and 4 from J; bases not matched to a gene: 11. The length of the CDR3 is 18 residues. This CDR3 is CASSIRRLAGGAADTQYF. As DNA, the CDR3 is TGTGCCAGCAGCATCCGCAGACTAGCGGGGGGGGCGGCAGATACGCAGTATTTT.

The rearrangement uses TRBV20-1 and TRBJ1-4; D uncertain. Germline lookup yields CDR1 DFQATT and CDR2 SNEGSKA (reference sequence). This CDR3 spans 15 amino acids. The V gene lost 2 bases and the J gene lost 6 bases, with 16 bases spanning the gap. CDR3 sequence reads: CSARKGKYQDEKLFF. CDR3 coding DNA: TGCAGTGCTAGAAAAGGGAAATACCAAGATGAAAAACTGTTTTTT.